A selection of T cell receptor beta chains follows, all from one sample in a study of early T cells in non-severe SARS-CoV-2 infection. In TCRdb, the 5' RACE reads were re-called with MiXCR into one record per CDR3 protein. The repertoire has under 50,000 distinct CDR3 sequences, 4% to 5% of them found once; the top ten carry under 6.5%. The sequencing sample was made of whole blood. Every receptor here comes from an adult who was a healthcare worker with PCR-confirmed SARS-CoV-2 infection or an uninfected control (not recorded which). Each CDR3 is given with its conserved first and last residue. A D gene is named only where the DNA matches it firmly. The size field is filled for only some rows; it gives once, few, many or a size class.

cdr3_nt cdr3_aa d_call j_call clone_size v_call
TGTGCCAGCAGCCAAGAGGGGCGACTCGCAGATACGCAGTATTTT CASSQEGRLADTQYF NA TRBJ2-3 many TRBV4-2
TGTGCCAGCAGGTCAGGGTACGGCTACGAGCAGTACTTC CASRSGYGYEQYF NA TRBJ2-7 many TRBV28
TGTGCCAGCAGCTTAAGTCCTCAGGCGGCGCAGTATTTT CASSLSPQAAQYF NA TRBJ2-3 many TRBV7-3
TGTGCCAGCAGCAAGGGGGGGAGCACAGATACGCAGTATTTT CASSKGGSTDTQYF NA TRBJ2-3 many TRBV28
TGTGCCAGCAGTGAAAATACGGGGGCAGGCCGGGAGACCCAGTACTTC CASSENTGAGRETQYF NA TRBJ2-5 many TRBV6-1
TGCAGTGCTAAAGACCCAGGGACCATGAACACTGAAGCTTTCTTT CSAKDPGTMNTEAFF NA TRBJ1-1 many TRBV20-1
TGTGCCTGGAGGAACGGGGTACTAGCATCAGATACGCAGTATTTT CAWRNGVLASDTQYF NA TRBJ2-3 few TRBV30
TGTGCCGTCCAGGACTCTGGGGCCAACGTCCTGACTTTC CAVQDSGANVLTF NA TRBJ2-6 NA TRBV24-1
TGCGCCAGCAGGTTAGAAGAGACCCAGTACTTC CASRLEETQYF NA TRBJ2-5 many TRBV5-1
TGCGCCAGCAGCGAACAGGGGGCCCAGGACTATGGCTACACCTTC CASSEQGAQDYGYTF TRBD1 TRBJ1-2 many TRBV5-1
TGCGCCAGCAGTTACGACAGGGGTATCCCGAACACTGAAGCTTTCTTT CASSYDRGIPNTEAFF TRBD1 TRBJ1-1 many TRBV5-1
TGTGCCAGCAGCTTAACCCCAACTAATGAAAAACTGTTTTTT CASSLTPTNEKLFF NA TRBJ1-4 many TRBV7-9
TGTGCCAGCAGTTTATTTGCAGGGAGCGACACCGGGGAGCTGTTTTTT CASSLFAGSDTGELFF NA TRBJ2-2 many TRBV27
TGTGCCAGCAGCTCCCGGACTAGCGGCACCTACGAGCAGTACTTC CASSSRTSGTYEQYF TRBD2 TRBJ2-7 many TRBV13
TGTGCCACACAACGGGGGAGTGGAAACACCATATATTTT CATQRGSGNTIYF NA TRBJ1-3 NA TRBV6-6
TGTGCCAGCAGCTTAGCCATCGCTAACACTGAAGCTTTCTTT CASSLAIANTEAFF NA TRBJ1-1 NA TRBV7-2
TGTGCCACCAGTGATTTGGGGCTAGCGGGACGCACAGATACGCAGTATTTT CATSDLGLAGRTDTQYF TRBD2 TRBJ2-3 NA TRBV24-1
TGTGCCAGCAACGACGGACTAGCGGTAACCTACGAGCAGTACTTC CASNDGLAVTYEQYF TRBD2 TRBJ2-7 few TRBV7-2
TGTGCCAGCAGCACGGGACAGGGCTCCTACAATGAGCAGTTCTTC CASSTGQGSYNEQFF TRBD1 TRBJ2-1 NA TRBV7-9
TGTGCCAGCAGTTACTCGCTGGGAAACACCGGGGAGCTGTTTTTT CASSYSLGNTGELFF NA TRBJ2-2 many TRBV6-5
TGTGCCAGCAGTTTTGGGGGACAAGATCAGCCCCAGCATTTT CASSFGGQDQPQHF NA TRBJ1-5 many TRBV28
TGTGCCAGCAGCCTAACGGGGGCACGGCCATTCGACGAGCAGTACTTC CASSLTGARPFDEQYF NA TRBJ2-7 many TRBV7-8
TGCAGTGCTAGAGATTATACAGACCCCCCGGACACTGAACCTTTCTTT CSARDYTDPPDTEPFF NA TRBJ1-1 many TRBV20-1
TGTGCCAGCAGTTTATATCCGGGGGCGAAGACCCAGTACTTC CASSLYPGAKTQYF NA TRBJ2-5 many TRBV27
TGTGCCAGCACTTTATCACAGACCCCCCAAGAGACCCAGTACTTC CASTLSQTPQETQYF NA TRBJ2-5 many TRBV6-1
TGCAGTGCACTCTCGGGACTCCAAGAGACCCAGTACTTC CSALSGLQETQYF NA TRBJ2-5 NA TRBV20-1
TGCAGTGCTACCTCCGCAGGGGTATCAAGAGGCTACACCTTC CSATSAGVSRGYTF NA TRBJ1-2 many TRBV20-1
TGCAGCGTGAGGCAGGCCTCCTACGAGCAGTACTTC CSVRQASYEQYF NA TRBJ2-7 NA TRBV29-1
TGTGCCAGCAGTGCCTACCAGACAGGTGTAACTGGAAACACCATATATTTT CASSAYQTGVTGNTIYF NA TRBJ1-3 many TRBV6-1
TGCGCCAGCAGCAAGGACAGTGATGGCTACACCTTC CASSKDSDGYTF NA TRBJ1-2 few TRBV5-1
TGTGCCAGCAGCTGGGACAGGGACGTCGGGGAGCTGTTTTTT CASSWDRDVGELFF TRBD1 TRBJ2-2 many TRBV7-3
TGCGCCAGCAGTGAGGGGCGCCTAGGGGATGAGCAGTTCTTC CASSEGRLGDEQFF NA TRBJ2-1 many TRBV10-1
TGTGCCAGCACACTAGAGGTAAACACGAATGAGCAGTTCTTC CASTLEVNTNEQFF NA TRBJ2-1 NA TRBV7-9
TGTGCCAGCAGCCTACAGGGACAGGGAACAGATACGCAGTATTTT CASSLQGQGTDTQYF TRBD1 TRBJ2-3 many TRBV7-2
TGTGCCAGCAGCGCCCTTAGCGGGGGAGATACGCAGTATTTT CASSALSGGDTQYF TRBD2 TRBJ2-3 NA TRBV7-6
TGCAGCGTTGGGACTCCACCGGGTGAGCAGTTCTTC CSVGTPPGEQFF NA TRBJ2-1 NA TRBV29-1